This passage covers 30 T cell receptor beta chains from one sample sequenced in a study of T cells in Graves' hyperthyroidism and ophthalmopathy. Amplified regions were TCR beta CDR3 sequences from RNA transcripts. Carried out on the TCR CDR3, a first-round RT-PCR used the HTBI primer set. TCRdb reanalysed the multiplex PCR reads using MiXCR and keeps one entry per CDR3 protein. The sample lists around 350,000 distinct CDR3 sequences, approximately 19% occurring once. The specimen was blood. These TCRs come from a woman between 18 and 30 years old with Graves' hyperthyroidism.

This clonotype was counted many times. The rearrangement uses TRBV6-5 and TRBJ1-1; possible D gene TRBD1, 6 bases. This CDR3 has 12 residues. Germline CDR1 is MNHEY and CDR2 is SVGAGI. V lost 6 bases and J lost 11, with 16 bases in between. The chain's CDR3 is CASSQQGRKAFF. The CDR3 DNA sequence: TGTGCCAGCAGCCAACAGGGTAGGAAGGCTTTCTTT.

This clonotype has more than one count but fewer than ten. The chain combines TRBV5-4 with TRBJ1-6; maybe TRBD1 (5 bases). V gave up 9 bases and J gave up 4 bases, with 20 bases separating them. The germline V gene has CDR1 SGHNT and CDR2 YYREEE (reference sequence). This CDR3 spans 16 amino acids. CDR3 residues: CATRDSRRSYNSPLHF. CDR3 nucleotide sequence: TGTGCCACTAGGGACTCCCGCCGTTCATATAATTCACCCCTCCACTTT.

This clonotype has ten or more counts. The chain carries TRBV28 and TRBJ2-7, with D perhaps TRBD1 or TRBD2 (5 bases each). V dropped 1 base and J dropped 0 bases, with 10 bases sitting between them. The CDR3 has 15 amino acids. Germline-derived CDR1 and CDR2 are MDHEN and SYDVKM. The CDR3 reads CASSLLWGNSYEQYF. As DNA, the CDR3 is TGTGCCAGCAGTTTATTGTGGGGGAACTCCTACGAGCAGTACTTC. Variable domain in full (rest from reference TRBV28 and TRBJ2-7): DVKVTQSSRYLVKRTGEKVFLECVQDMDHENMFWYRQDPGLGLRLIYFSYDVKMKEKGDIPEGYSVSREKKERFSLILESASTNQTSMYLCASSLLWGNSYEQYFGPGTRLTVT.

Many counts were recorded for this clonotype. The rearrangement joins TRBV12-3 or TRBV12-4 to TRBJ2-2; 9 nucleotides match TRBD1. CDR3 length: 14 amino acids. J lost 6 bases, V lost 5 bases, and 4 bases had no gene match. CDR3 region: CASSPRTGAGELFF. In nucleotides, the CDR3 is TGTGCCAGCAGTCCTAGGACAGGGGCCGGGGAGCTGTTTTTT.

Details on this clonotype: This sequence may be a read error, since a much larger clone differs from it by one base. The conserved phenylalanine or tryptophan normally closing the CDR3 is absent here, so this likely arose from a read error. CDR3 in DNA: TGCAGTGCTGGAGGGGGCAGGGGGCTTGATGGCTACACCGTC. It specifies CSAGGGRGLDGYTV. This chain connects TRBV20-1 to TRBJ1-2; 8 bases are a match to TRBD1. CDR3 length: 14 amino acids. V was clipped by 5 bases and J by 6 bases; unmatched bases: 11. Per the germline V gene, CDR1 is DFQATT and CDR2 is SNEGSKA (reference sequence).

As regards this clonotype: An end of the junction differs from the germline gene, which may be a read error. J is TRBJ1-5 and V is TRBV6-2 or TRBV6-3; the D is unclear. Per germline, CDR1 MNHEY and CDR2 SVGEGT. CDR3 length equals 19 residues. The DNA of the CDR3 is TGTGCCAGCAGTTACTCGAGGCCTATCCGGGAAGTTGACAATCAGCCCCAGGATTTT. Protein sequence: CASSYSRPIREVDNQPQDF.

Ten or more counts support this clonotype. V usage is TRBV10-3 and J usage is TRBJ2-5; weak D call: TRBD1 (6 bases). V was pared by 6 bases and J by 5 bases, with 13 bases between. The CDR3 consists of 13 residues. Per germline, CDR1 ENHRY and CDR2 SYGVKD. The DNA of the CDR3 is TGTGCCATCAGGGGGCCAGGGGTGGAGACCCAGTACTTC. Protein: CAIRGPGVETQYF.

This clonotype showed up just a few times. This rearrangement joins TRBV18 to TRBJ2-7; unclear D gene. The CDR3 length is 13 residues. Per the germline V gene, CDR1 is KGHSH and CDR2 is LQKENI. V lost 3 bases and J 2 bases, leaving 8 bases between the germline ends. CDR3 bases: TGTGCCAGCTCACCTCCCACGACCTACGAGCAGTACTTC. Protein product: CASSPPTTYEQYF.

At least ten counts were recorded for this clonotype. The rearrangement uses TRBV18 and TRBJ2-7, with 13 bases matching TRBD2. V lost 3 bases, J lost 9 bases, and 11 bases stayed unmatched. Germline CDR1 reads KGHSH; CDR2 reads LQKENI. The CDR3 sequence is 16 residues long. The CDR3 nucleotides are TGTGCCAGCTCACCGACCGGGACTAGCGGGGACACTGGGCAGTACTTC. It translates to CASSPTGTSGDTGQYF.

This clonotype has a count of ten or more. J is TRBJ2-5 and V is TRBV6-5; D may correspond to TRBD1 or TRBD2 (5 bases each). This CDR3 comprises 14 residues. Trimming took 5 bases from V and 5 from J, leaving 15 bases between them. The germline V gene encodes CDR1 MNHEY and CDR2 SVGAGI. In DNA form, the CDR3 reads TGTGCCAGCAGTAGGGACCGCAGCGTGGAGACCCAGTACTTC. Its protein is CASSRDRSVETQYF.

This clonotype was counted many times. The rearrangement links TRBV7-8 to TRBJ1-2, with D unresolved. The CDR3 covers 14 residues. V was cut by 0 bases and J by 0 bases, with 5 bases left in between. Germline CDR1 reads SGHVS; CDR2 reads FQNEAQ. The CDR3 sequence is CASSLAAPNYGYTF. CDR3 DNA sequence: TGTGCCAGCAGCTTAGCGGCTCCTAACTATGGCTACACCTTC.

This clonotype was recorded at least ten times. This sequence joins TRBV5-1 and TRBJ1-1, with no clear D. Germline-derived CDR1 and CDR2 are SGHRS and YFSETQ. V lost 4 bases, J lost 1 base, and 11 bases lay in between. The CDR3 has 14 residues. The CDR3 protein is CASSPLRENTEAFF. CDR3 in DNA: TGCGCCAGCAGCCCCCTGAGGGAGAACACTGAAGCTTTCTTT.

The sample holds many counts of this clonotype. The gene calls are TRBV28 and TRBJ1-1, with D uncertain. This CDR3 has 15 residues. Trimming shortened V by 6 bases and J by 6 bases, and 20 bases separated the two germline ends. Germline CDR1 is MDHEN and CDR2 is SYDVKM. The CDR3 protein is CASSAPGPALPEAFF. The CDR3 nucleotides are TGTGCCAGCAGCGCACCCGGTCCAGCCCTCCCTGAAGCTTTCTTT.

This clonotype appeared many times. The chain combines TRBV29-1 with TRBJ2-7; 8 bases match TRBD1. The V segment lost 7 bases and the J segment 3 bases; nucleotides outside the gene matches: 5. This CDR3 is 12 amino acids long. Germline V CDR1 and CDR2: SQVTM, ANQGSEA. The CDR3 nucleotides are TGCAGCGGAGGACAGGGAGTCTACGAGCAGTACTTC. It codes for CSGGQGVYEQYF.

This clonotype was recorded many times. The chain combines TRBV4-1 with TRBJ2-5; TRBD1 matches 9 bases. The junction had 3 bases not matched to a gene; V was cut back by 0 bases and J by 4 bases. CDR3 size: 15 residues. Germline V gene data show CDR1 as MGHRA and CDR2 as YSYEKL. The CDR3 sequence: CASSQEQDRGETQYF. The CDR3 nucleotides are TGCGCCAGCAGCCAAGAACAGGACAGGGGAGAGACCCAGTACTTC.

This clonotype was seen many times. This chain links TRBV7-8 with TRBJ2-5; TRBD2 is a possible D gene (5 bases). The CDR3 totals 16 residues. The ends were cut back, 5 bases at V and 1 base at J, with 17 bases in the middle. CDR1 and CDR2 from the germline V gene are SGHVS and FQNEAQ. CDR3 residues: CASSPRRLAPQETQYF. DNA of the CDR3: TGTGCCAGCAGCCCCCGCCGTCTAGCCCCCCAAGAGACCCAGTACTTC.

The chain has TRBV4-1 and TRBJ2-2; no firm D call. The germline gives CDR1 MGHRA, CDR2 YSYEKL. With 10 bases removed from V and 0 bases from J, the gap between germline ends came to 3 bases. This CDR3 is built from 11 residues. The CDR3 nucleotides are TGCGCCACCGCGAACACCGGGGAGCTGTTTTTT. It codes for CATANTGELFF.

The DNA for the CDR3 is TGTGCCAGCAGTTTAGACCCGTGGCGGAACACTGAAGCTTTCTTT. This encodes CASSLDPWRNTEAFF. The genes are TRBV27 and TRBJ1-1; D not resolved. V was trimmed by 2 bases and J by 1 base, leaving 11 bases between them. Germline loops: CDR1 MNHEY, CDR2 SMNVEV (reference sequence). The CDR3 extends over 15 amino acids.

This clonotype turned up a few times. An end of the junction does not agree with germline; a read error may underlie this. The chain is built from TRBV6-1 and TRBJ2-7; tentatively, D is TRBD2 (7 bases). Germline-derived CDR1 and CDR2 are MNHNS and SASEGT. The CDR3 is 13 residues long. The DNA for the CDR3 is TGTGCCAGTTCCGCGGGGGCTTCCTACGATCAGTACTTC. Translating gives CASSAGASYDQYF.

The table lists this clonotype with many counts. The chain recombines TRBV2 with TRBJ1-1; D might be TRBD1 (5 bases). The V end lost 3 bases, the J end lost 10 bases, and 21 bases lay between the germline ends. The CDR3 has 15 residues. Per germline, CDR1 SNHLY and CDR2 FYNNEI. In DNA, the CDR3 is TGTGCCAGCAGTGACGTCCTTGACATGGGTGGGACAGCTTTCTTT. Amino acid sequence: CASSDVLDMGGTAFF.

Many counts were recorded for this clonotype. The V call is TRBV7-8, the J call TRBJ1-5; TRBD1 matches at 7 bases. This CDR3 has 15 amino acids. Unmatched junction bases numbered 10, after V lost 5 bases and J lost 6 bases. The germline gives CDR1 SGHVS, CDR2 FQNEAQ. The CDR3 region has the DNA TGTGCCAGCAGCCCAAGGACAGGCCCCACTCAGCCCCAGCATTTT. Its translation: CASSPRTGPTQPQHF. The full variable domain, completed using reference TRBV7-8 and TRBJ1-5, is GAGVSQSPRYKVAKRGQDVALRCDPISGHVSLFWYQQALGQGPEFLTYFQNEAQLDKSGLPSDRFFAERPEGSVSTLKIQRTQQEDSAVYLCASSPRTGPTQPQHFGDGTRLSIL.

Ten or more counts support this clonotype. The chain employs TRBV2 and TRBJ1-2; 9 bases agree with TRBD1. The ends lost 11 bases at V and 3 bases at J; junction bases unmatched: 4. Germline CDR1 and CDR2: SNHLY and FYNNEI. CDR3 length equals 12 residues. CDR3 in amino acids: CAGRTGDYGYTF. The CDR3 nucleotides are TGTGCCGGGAGGACAGGGGACTATGGCTACACCTTC.

This clonotype was observed many times. This chain uses TRBV24-1 with TRBJ2-7, with D perhaps matching TRBD1 or TRBD2 (6 bases each). The CDR3 length is 13 residues. V lost 3 bases and J 3 bases, leaving 8 bases between the germline ends. CDR1 is KGHDR and CDR2 is SFDVKD in the germline V gene. This CDR3 reads CATSDGGRYEQYF. The DNA of the CDR3 is TGTGCCACCAGTGATGGGGGGCGCTACGAGCAGTACTTC.

At least ten counts were recorded for this clonotype. The chain uses TRBV11-2 and TRBJ1-3; D is unclear. V gave up 2 bases and J gave up 3 bases, with 5 bases separating them. Looked up from germline, CDR1 is SGHAT and CDR2 is FQNNGV. The CDR3 loop spans 13 amino acids. CDR3 protein: CASSLTDGNTIYF. CDR3 DNA sequence: TGTGCCAGCAGCTTAACGGATGGAAACACCATATATTTT.

In this sample, this clonotype turned up many times. The chain has TRBV4-1 and TRBJ2-7; the match to TRBD2 covers 10 bases. Trimming at V came to 3 bases and at J to 0 bases, leaving 2 bases not matched to a gene. Germline lookup yields CDR1 MGHRA and CDR2 YSYEKL. The CDR3 is made up of 15 amino acids. CDR3 amino acids: CASSHASGSSYEQYF. The CDR3 region has the DNA TGCGCCAGCAGCCATGCTAGCGGGAGCTCCTACGAGCAGTACTTC.

This chain uses TRBV6-1 with TRBJ2-7, with 11 nucleotides matching TRBD1. The CDR3 runs 14 residues. V shed 6 bases, J shed 3 bases, and the junction held 4 bases outside the gene matches. From germline, CDR1 is MNHNS and CDR2 SASEGT. This CDR3 reads CASSKDRGLYEQYF. For the CDR3, the DNA is TGTGCCAGCAGCAAGGACAGGGGGCTCTACGAGCAGTACTTC.

This clonotype was seen only once. Since a much larger clone is just one base distant, this may be a read error. The chain recombines TRBV2 with TRBJ1-1, with 9 bases that match TRBD1. CDR1 is SNHLY, CDR2 FYNNEI, per germline. The CDR3 runs 14 residues. In DNA, the CDR3 is TGTGCCAGCAGGCAGGGACAGGGCGGGACTGAAGCTTGCTTT. Translation: CASRQGQGGTEACF.

This chain links TRBV19 with TRBJ1-5, with 7 bases identical to TRBD1. CDR1 is LNHDA and CDR2 is SQIVND in the germline V gene (reference sequence). With 7 bases clipped from V and 1 base from J, the junction kept 16 bases outside the gene matches. This CDR3 is 18 amino acids long. As DNA, the CDR3 is TGTGCCAGTACCTATCGACAGGGACGACGGAGGAGCAATCAGCCCCAGCATTTT. Translated, it gives CASTYRQGRRRSNQPQHF.

The table lists this clonotype with a few counts. This rearrangement joins TRBV30 to TRBJ2-7, with D possibly being TRBD2 (6 bases). This CDR3 region has 15 residues. Trimming removed 2 bases at V and 5 bases at J, with 19 bases between. Germline values: CDR1 GTSNPN, CDR2 SVGIG (reference sequence). The DNA for the CDR3 is TGTGCCTGGAGTCCCGCTCCGGGAGCCTCTCACGAGCAGTACTTC. It codes for CAWSPAPGASHEQYF. Full variable domain (rest looked up from reference TRBV30 and TRBJ2-7): SQTIHQWPATLVQPVGSPLSLECTVEGTSNPNLYWYRQAAGRGLQLLFYSVGIGQISSEVPQNLSASRPQDRQFILSSKKLLLSDSGFYLCAWSPAPGASHEQYFGPGTRLTVT.

This clonotype was seen repeatedly, ten times or more. The chain links TRBV12-3 or TRBV12-4 to TRBJ1-2, with TRBD1 matching over 10 bases. Trimming at V came to 5 bases and at J to 10 bases, leaving 4 bases not matched to a gene. This CDR3 has 12 amino acids. This CDR3 is CASSIGTGDYTF. The CDR3 DNA follows: TGTGCCAGCAGTATCGGGACAGGGGACTACACCTTC.